This T cell receptor (beta chain) was profiled in a study of chemoradiotherapy in HPV16-positive cancers. In the study overall: Candidate HPV-specific T-cell clones and common TCR motifs came from functional assays in a couple of HPV16-positive patients.

Findings and caveats of the study: In HPV16-positive patients, HPV-responsive T-cell expansion tracked better recurrence-free survival.

Comment on this clone: Its antigen is undetermined.

The V gene end was trimmed by 7 bases and the J gene end by 4 bases; junction bases not matched to a gene: 20. This CDR3 is built from 19 residues. CDR1 and CDR2 from the germline V gene are LNHDA and SQIVND (reference sequence). Clones were read by immunoSEQ multiplex PCR, and TCRdb kept only the in-frame ones, dropping some. The sample lists just over 6,000 clones; 73% were seen once. The sample was tumor tissue, taken from a patient who underwent chemoradiotherapy. This chain uses TRBV19 with TRBJ2-7; 12 nucleotides agree with TRBD1. This receptor was taken from a human donor with HPV-associated anogenital cancer. The DNA for the CDR3 is TGTGCCAGTAACGACCCCAGAGTTATTACGGGACAGGGGGCATACGAGCAGTACTTC. It is translated as CASNDPRVITGQGAYEQYF.